The clone carrying this TCR beta chain was counted a single time. These data are taken from a study of technical replicates of blood from several donors. TCRdb keeps only in-frame clones here, not all; method: immunoSEQ multiplex PCR. The sample includes about 73,000 clones, more than 90% of them seen just once. The CDR3 is 13 residues long. Trimming stripped 1 base from V and 8 bases from J, with 13 bases between. CDR1 and CDR2 from the germline V gene are SQVTM and ANQGSEA. V gene TRBV29-1 combines with J gene TRBJ2-3, with D perhaps matching TRBD2 (5 bases). The specimen sequenced was PBMCs. The receptor comes from a human donor in good health. Some clones in this sample may be carry-over from other donors' samples. CDR3 in amino acids: CSVEGSRRTTQYF. CDR3 sequence (DNA): TGCAGCGTTGAAGGTAGCCGGAGGACTACGCAGTATTTT.